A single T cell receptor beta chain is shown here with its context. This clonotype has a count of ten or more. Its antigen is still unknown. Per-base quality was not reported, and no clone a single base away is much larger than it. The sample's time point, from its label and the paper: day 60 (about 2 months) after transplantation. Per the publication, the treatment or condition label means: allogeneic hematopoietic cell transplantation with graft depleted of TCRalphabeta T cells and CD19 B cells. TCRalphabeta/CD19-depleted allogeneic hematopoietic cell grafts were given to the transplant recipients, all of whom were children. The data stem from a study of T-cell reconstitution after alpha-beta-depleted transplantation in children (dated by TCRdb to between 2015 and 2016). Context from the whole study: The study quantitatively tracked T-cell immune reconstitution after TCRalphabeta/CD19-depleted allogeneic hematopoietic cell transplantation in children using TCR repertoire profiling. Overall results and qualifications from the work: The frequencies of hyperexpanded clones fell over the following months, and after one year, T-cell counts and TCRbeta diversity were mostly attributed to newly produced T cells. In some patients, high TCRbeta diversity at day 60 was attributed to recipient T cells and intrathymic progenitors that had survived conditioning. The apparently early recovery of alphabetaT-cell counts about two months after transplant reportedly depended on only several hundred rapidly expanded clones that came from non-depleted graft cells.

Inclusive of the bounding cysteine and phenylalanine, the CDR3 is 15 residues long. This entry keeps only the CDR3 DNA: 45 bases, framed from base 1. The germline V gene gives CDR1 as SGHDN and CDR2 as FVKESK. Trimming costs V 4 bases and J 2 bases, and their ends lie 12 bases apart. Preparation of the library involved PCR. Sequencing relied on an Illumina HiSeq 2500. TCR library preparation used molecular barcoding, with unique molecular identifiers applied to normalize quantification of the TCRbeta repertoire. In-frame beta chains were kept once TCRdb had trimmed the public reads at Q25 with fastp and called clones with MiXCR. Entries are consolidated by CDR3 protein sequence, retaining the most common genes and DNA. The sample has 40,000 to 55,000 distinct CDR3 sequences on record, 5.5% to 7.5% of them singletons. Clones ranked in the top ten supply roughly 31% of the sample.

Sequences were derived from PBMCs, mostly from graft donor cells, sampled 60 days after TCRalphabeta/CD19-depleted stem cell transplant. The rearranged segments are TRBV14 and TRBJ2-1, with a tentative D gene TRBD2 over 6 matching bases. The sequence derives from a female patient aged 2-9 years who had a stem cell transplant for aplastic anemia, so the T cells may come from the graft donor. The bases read TGTGCCAGCAGCCGGGACTTAGGGGCCTACAATGAGCAGTTCTTC. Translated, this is CASSRDLGAYNEQFF.